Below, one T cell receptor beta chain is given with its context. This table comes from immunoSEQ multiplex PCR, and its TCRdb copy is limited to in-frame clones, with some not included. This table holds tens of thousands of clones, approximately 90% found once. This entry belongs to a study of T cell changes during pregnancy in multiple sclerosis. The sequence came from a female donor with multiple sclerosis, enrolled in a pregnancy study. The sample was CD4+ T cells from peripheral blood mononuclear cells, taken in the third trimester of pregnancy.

CDR3 DNA: TGCAGCGTTGAGAGAGCGGGGGTCTACAATGAGCAGTTCTTC. Protein product: CSVERAGVYNEQFF. The rearrangement uses TRBV29-1 and TRBJ2-1; 8 bases agree with TRBD2. Germline V CDR1 and CDR2: SQVTM, ANQGSEA. Trimming removed 3 bases from V and 3 bases from J; junction bases left unmatched: 4. The CDR3 length is 14 residues.